Following are 9 T cell receptor beta chains from one sample sequenced in a study of CD8+CD57+ T cells in acquired aplastic anemia. The study profiled TCR beta VDJ and CDR3 using genomic DNA as template. TCRdb re-analysed the reads in MiXCR, keeping a single row per CDR3 protein. The sample has around 170,000 distinct CDR3 sequences; roughly 63% are singletons. Sequenced: sorted CD4+, CD8+, or CD8+CD57+ T cells (not recorded which) from PBMCs. These receptor sequences come from a human donor in good health.

This clonotype came up a few times. The V call is TRBV12-3 or TRBV12-4, the J call TRBJ1-2; 10 nucleotides match TRBD1. The V gene end was trimmed by 8 bases and the J gene end by 6 bases; junction bases not matched to a gene: 6. The CDR3 loop spans 13 amino acids. CDR3: CASSPTGGNGYTF. CDR3 nucleotide sequence: TGTGCCAGCTCGCCGACAGGGGGCAATGGCTACACCTTC.

Worth noting for this clonotype: Since no conserved phenylalanine or tryptophan closes the CDR3, a read error is the likely cause. The chain joins TRBV29-1 to TRBJ1-2; tentatively, D is TRBD1 (6 bases). Germline-derived CDR1 and CDR2 are SQVTM and ANQGSEA. The CDR3 consists of 14 residues. The CDR3 sequence is CSVVETGMSYGYTS. DNA of the CDR3: TGCAGCGTCGTGGAAACAGGGATGAGCTATGGTTACACCTCC.

The rearrangement joins TRBV6-2 or TRBV6-3 to TRBJ2-3; no definite D call. Germline CDR1 is MNHEY and CDR2 is SVGEGT. V lost 0 bases and J 5 bases, leaving 3 bases between the germline ends. CDR3 length equals 12 residues. The CDR3 here is CASSYSGDTQYF. DNA of the CDR3: TGTGCCAGCAGTTACTCGGGAGATACGCAGTATTTT.

The V and J genes are TRBV5-1 and TRBJ1-1; D call uncertain. V was pared by 0 bases and J by 1 base, with 10 bases between. From germline, CDR1 is SGHRS and CDR2 YFSETQ. The CDR3 runs 15 residues. The CDR3 DNA follows: TGCGCCAGCAGCTTGGAGGGAGGAGGGAACACTGAAGCTTTCTTT. This gives the protein CASSLEGGGNTEAFF.

This clonotype was seen at least ten times. For the CDR3, the DNA is TGTGCCAGCAGCTGGCCAACCGAAGGACTAGCGGAGAGCTACGAGCAGTACTTC. This codes for CASSWPTEGLAESYEQYF. The V gene is TRBV7-9, the J gene TRBJ2-7; TRBD2 agrees at 10 bases. Germline-derived CDR1 and CDR2 are SEHNR and FQNEAQ (reference sequence). The CDR3 runs to 18 residues. J lost 3 bases, V lost 4 bases, and 15 bases had no gene match.

The J gene is TRBJ2-3, the V gene TRBV19; 9 bases map to TRBD1. The CDR3 covers 13 residues. The ends lost 7 bases at V and 4 bases at J; junction bases unmatched: 3. The germline gives CDR1 LNHDA, CDR2 SQIVND (reference sequence). Here the CDR3 reads CASKGQGADTQYF. CDR3 nucleotides: TGTGCCAGTAAGGGACAGGGCGCAGATACGCAGTATTTT.

This clonotype appeared once. The rearrangement joins TRBV20-1 to TRBJ2-1; no reliable D call. In germline, CDR1 is DFQATT, CDR2 SNEGSKA (reference sequence). The CDR3 consists of 12 residues. V was cut by 6 bases and J by 0 bases, with 6 bases left in between. The CDR3 DNA sequence: TGCAGTGCAAAGCCCTCCTACAATGAGCAGTTCTTC. Its translation is CSAKPSYNEQFF.

V is TRBV15 and J is TRBJ1-2; tentatively, D is TRBD1 (5 bases). CDR3 length: 16 amino acids. Germline lookup yields CDR1 LNHNV and CDR2 YYDKDF (reference sequence). The V end was cut by 0 bases, the J end by 7 bases, with 18 bases between. Written as DNA, the CDR3 is TGTGCCACCAGCAGAGATATGGGGCAGGTTCAAGGTGGCTACACCTTC. Translation gives CATSRDMGQVQGGYTF. Full variable domain (missing parts from reference TRBV15 and TRBJ1-2): DAMVIQNPRYQVTQFGKPVTLSCSQTLNHNVMYWYQQKSSQAPKLLFHYYDKDFNNEADTPDNFQSRRPNTSFCFLDIRSPGLGDTAMYLCATSRDMGQVQGGYTFGSGTRLTVV.

This clonotype occurred many times. V usage is TRBV25-1 and J usage is TRBJ1-6; 7 bases agree with TRBD1. The length of the CDR3 is 15 residues. The J segment lost 8 bases and the V segment lost 1 base, leaving 5 bases of the junction unmatched. CDR1 is MGHDK and CDR2 is SYGVNS in the germline V gene. CDR3 in DNA: TGTGCCAGCAGTGAATCCGAGACAGGGTATTCACCCCTCCACTTT. Its protein product is CASSESETGYSPLHF. The complete variable domain, with remaining parts taken from reference TRBV25-1 and TRBJ1-6, reads EADIYQTPRYLVIGTGKKITLECSQTMGHDKMYWYQQDPGMELHLIHYSYGVNSTEKGDLSSESTVSRIRTEHFPLTLESARPSHTSQYLCASSESETGYSPLHFGNGTRLTVT.